The entry below gives a single TCR beta chain sequence along with its context. Living in 24 US areas, the participants were between about 18 and 90 years of age. The study assigned cohorts using participant-reported clinical history. This entry is derived from a study of blood T cell repertoires in COVID-19. Study background: Donors in the United States, Italy and Spain gave samples during acute or convalescent COVID-19.

The data were produced by immunoSEQ multiplex PCR, yet TCRdb's version contains in-frame clones alone and is incomplete. This table has about 230,000 clones, roughly 86% appearing once. The CDR3 extends over 16 amino acids. V gave up 2 bases and J gave up 0 bases; unmatched junction bases: 7. CDR1 SQVTM and CDR2 ANQGSEA come from the germline V gene. This TCR was sampled from a woman aged 25 to 39 with acute COVID-19. The specimen was PBMCs or T cells enriched from blood (not recorded which). This rearrangement joins TRBV29-1 to TRBJ2-3, with 8 bases fitting TRBD2. CDR3 sequence reads: CSVEPLAGTSTDTQYF. DNA of the CDR3: TGCAGCGTTGAACCTTTAGCGGGGACTAGCACAGATACGCAGTATTTT.